Below, 2 T cell receptor beta chains from the same sample are listed, as sequenced in a study of T cells in Graves' hyperthyroidism and ophthalmopathy. TCR beta CDR3 sequences were amplified from RNA transcripts. When the TCR CDR3 underwent first-round RT-PCR, the HTBI primer set was used. Each CDR3 protein is one row after TCRdb ran MiXCR on the multiplex PCR reads. Of 530,000 or so distinct CDR3 sequences in the sample, 46% were seen once. Sample: peripheral blood or thyroid tissue (not recorded which). The receptors stem from a woman aged 18-29 years with Graves' hyperthyroidism.

This clonotype was recorded many times. The chain combines TRBV29-1 with TRBJ2-7; D may be TRBD1 or TRBD2 (5 bases each). Germline CDR1 SQVTM, CDR2 ANQGSEA. CDR3 size: 12 residues. Between the trimmed V and J ends, which lost 1 base and 6 bases, there was a span of 10 bases. CDR3 nucleotides: TGCAGCGTTGAAGGGGACGTCGGCGAGCAGTACTTC. Translated, it gives CSVEGDVGEQYF.

The CDR3 DNA reads TGCGCCACTTCAGGGGTGGAGACCCAGTACTTC. It translates to CATSGVETQYF. This chain connects TRBV10-2 to TRBJ2-5; D may be TRBD1 (6 bases). The germline CDR1 and CDR2 sequences are WSHSY and SAAADI. CDR3 length: 11 amino acids. V dropped 10 bases and J dropped 5 bases, with 11 bases sitting between them.